The rows below give T cell receptor beta chains drawn from one sample of a study of cytomegalovirus exposure and HLA in healthy donors. Sequenced by immunoSEQ multiplex PCR; TCRdb stores in-frame clones only, minus some. Of about 160,000 clones listed, around 78% are singletons. Material for sequencing was PBMCs. Receptor source: a woman between 40 and 55 years old in good health and CMV-seropositive. Each CDR3 is given with its conserved first and last residue. The D gene is left open where the match is weak. The size field is filled for only some rows; it gives once, few, many or a size class.

>NA|TRBV9|TRBJ1-1|NA
CASSWGGGTEAFF
TGTGCCAGCAGCTGGGGGGGCGGAACTGAAGCTTTCTTT
>NA|TRBV9|TRBJ2-7|NA
CASSVDSGHAYEQYF
TGTGCCAGCAGCGTAGATAGCGGCCATGCCTACGAGCAGTACTTC
>NA|TRBV5-1|TRBJ2-5|TRBD1
CASSLTPGQGMETQYF
TGCGCCAGCAGCTTAACTCCGGGACAGGGGATGGAGACCCAGTACTTC
>NA|TRBV6-5|TRBJ2-1|TRBD1
CASSYTGGFVGEQFF
TGTGCCAGCAGTTACACAGGGGGGTTTGTAGGGGAGCAGTTCTTC
>NA|TRBV19|TRBJ2-5|TRBD1
CASSTGTGIQETQYF
TGTGCCAGTAGTACTGGGACAGGGATTCAAGAGACCCAGTACTTC
>NA|TRBV19|TRBJ2-2|NA
CASSISAGELFF
TGTGCCAGTAGTATATCGGCCGGGGAGCTGTTTTTT
>NA|TRBV7-2|TRBJ2-3|NA
CASSFAGSTDTQYF
TGTGCCAGCAGCTTTGCGGGAAGCACAGATACGCAGTATTTT
>NA|TRBV19|TRBJ2-1|NA
CASSIGLNEQFF
TGTGCCAGTAGTATAGGACTAAATGAGCAGTTCTTC
>NA|TRBV10-2|TRBJ2-2|NA
CASRGGELFF
TGCGCCAGCCGGGGGGGGGAGCTGTTTTTT
>few|TRBV5-4|TRBJ1-2|NA
CASSAKEGTFGGYTF
TGTGCCAGCAGCGCCAAGGAGGGGACCTTTGGTGGCTACACCTTC
>few|TRBV2|TRBJ1-2|NA
CASENQGTYGYTF
TGTGCCAGCGAAAATCAGGGGACCTATGGCTACACCTTC
>NA|TRBV19|TRBJ2-5|TRBD1
CASRQGGAETQYF
TGTGCCAGCCGACAGGGGGGGGCGGAGACCCAGTACTTC
>NA|TRBV6-5|TRBJ2-2|NA
CASSYSATGELFF
TGTGCCAGCAGTTACTCGGCAACCGGGGAGCTGTTTTTT
>NA|TRBV2|TRBJ2-2|TRBD2
CASSRTSGGSNTGELFF
TGTGCCAGCAGTCGGACTAGCGGGGGCTCGAACACCGGGGAGCTGTTTTTT
>NA|TRBV21-1|TRBJ1-6|NA
CASSKLGSPLHF
TGTGCCAGCAGCAAGCTCGGTTCACCCCTCCACTTT
>NA|TRBV19|TRBJ2-1|NA
CASSIDQATPQFF
TGTGCCAGTAGTATAGATCAGGCTACTCCGCAGTTCTTC
>once|TRBV14|TRBJ1-5|TRBD1
CASSQGDRVIRQPQHF
TGTGCCAGCAGCCAAGGTGACAGGGTTATACGCCAGCCCCAGCATTTT
>NA|TRBV30|TRBJ1-1|TRBD1
CAWKPGGYNTEAFF
TGTGCCTGGAAGCCAGGGGGGTACAACACTGAAGCTTTCTTT
>NA|TRBV5-6|TRBJ2-3|TRBD1
CASRSPGTGGGLDTQYF
TGTGCCAGCAGATCCCCCGGGACAGGGGGCGGATTAGATACGCAGTATTTT
>NA|TRBV5-1|TRBJ1-2|NA
CASSSRGGNYGYTF
TGCGCCAGCAGCTCCCGCGGGGGGAACTATGGCTACACCTTC